This TCR beta chain was documented in a study of identical twins. This clonotype showed up just a few times. Its antigen is not known. Whole-study findings and limits: Sequences that were beta out-of-frame showed weaker excess twin sharing. There were fewer insertions in abundant cord blood beta clonotypes, but memory repertoires showed no such pattern.

Template switching created a universal primer site, and the cDNA included unique molecular identifiers. TCRdb reprocessed the 5' RACE reads with MiXCR, giving one entry per CDR3 protein. The data hold roughly 1.6 million distinct CDR3 sequences, with about 31% observed a single time. With no exceptions, donors were healthy Caucasians. Deletions cut 4 bases from V and 3 bases from J, with 12 bases between. Per the germline V gene, CDR1 is LGHDT and CDR2 is YNNKEL (reference sequence). This CDR3 comprises 14 residues. The sample was cord blood. The source is a newborn girl in good health. The rearrangement links TRBV3-1 to TRBJ1-1, with TRBD1 as a possible D gene (6 bases). In DNA form, the CDR3 reads TGTGCCAGCAGCCTACAGGGTACGTACACTGAAGCTTTCTTT. This encodes CASSLQGTYTEAFF.